This T cell receptor (beta chain) was sequenced during a study of T cells in Graves' hyperthyroidism and ophthalmopathy. The sample holds one count of this clonotype. The CDR3 totals 16 residues. Germline CDR1 SEHNR, CDR2 FQNEAQ (reference sequence). V lost 6 bases to trimming and J lost 0 bases; unmatched junction nucleotides: 6. The investigators amplified TCR beta CDR3 regions from RNA transcripts. The study used the HTBI primer set for a first-round RT-PCR of the TCR CDR3. MiXCR, applied by TCRdb to the multiplex PCR reads, yields one record per CDR3 protein. Of 450,000 to 650,000 distinct CDR3 sequences listed, 12% to 15% were seen once; the top ten hold less than 9%.

The specimen was blood. The V call is TRBV7-9, the J call TRBJ2-1, with 9 positions matching TRBD2. The receptor comes from a woman between 18 and 29 years old with Graves' ophthalmopathy. The CDR3, as DNA: TGTGCCAGCAGACGACCTAGCGGGAACTCCTACAATGAGCAGTTCTTC. Amino acids: CASRRPSGNSYNEQFF.